The 22 T cell receptor beta chains in this list originate from one sample, sequenced in a study of blood T cells in healthy people across ages. The second PCR ran roughly 6 to 11 cycles with a sample-barcoded 5' primer and J-beta primers. MiXCR, applied by TCRdb to the 5' RACE reads, yields one record per CDR3 protein. The sample consists of about 830,000 distinct CDR3 sequences, approximately 59% of them appearing once. Sequenced material: blood. These TCRs come from a man between 25 and 39 years old in good health.

The chain uses TRBV28 and TRBJ2-7; no reliable D call. V shed 6 bases and J shed 2 bases, with 8 bases lying between them. Germline V gene sequence: CDR1 MDHEN, CDR2 SYDVKM. The CDR3 covers 12 residues. CDR3 loop: CASRGRTYEQYF. CDR3 DNA: TGTGCCAGCAGGGGCCGTACCTACGAGCAGTACTTC. The variable domain in full, completed from reference TRBV28 and TRBJ2-7, reads DVKVTQSSRYLVKRTGEKVFLECVQDMDHENMFWYRQDPGLGLRLIYFSYDVKMKEKGDIPEGYSVSREKKERFSLILESASTNQTSMYLCASRGRTYEQYFGPGTRLTVT.

The CDR3 protein is CASSSPDRLNYGYTF. The DNA of the CDR3 is TGTGCCAGCAGCTCACCGGACAGACTTAACTATGGCTACACCTTC. The rearrangement uses TRBV7-9 and TRBJ1-2; weak D call: TRBD1 (6 bases). Germline CDR1 SEHNR, CDR2 FQNEAQ (reference sequence). This CDR3 is built from 15 residues. Trimming left V 4 bases short and J 1 base short, with 13 bases between. Looking up the rest from reference TRBV7-9 and TRBJ1-2 gives the full variable domain: DTGVSQNPRHKITKRGQNVTFRCDPISEHNRLYWYRQTLGQGPEFLTYFQNEAQLEKSRLLSDRFSAERPKGSFSTLEIQRTEQGDSAMYLCASSSPDRLNYGYTFGSGTRLTVV.

The V gene is TRBV5-1, the J gene TRBJ2-1; the match to TRBD2 covers 7 bases. This CDR3 has 14 residues. Per the germline V gene, CDR1 is SGHRS and CDR2 is YFSETQ. J gave up 8 bases and V 4 bases, and 9 bases lay outside the gene matches. The CDR3 protein is CASSVAARGDEQFF. The CDR3 coding sequence is TGCGCCAGCAGCGTGGCCGCCCGGGGGGATGAGCAGTTCTTC.

This clonotype has more than one count but fewer than ten. The V call is TRBV18, the J call TRBJ1-2; 7 bases line up with TRBD1. V was pared by 2 bases and J by 4 bases, with 4 bases of the junction left unmatched. Germline loops: CDR1 KGHSH, CDR2 LQKENI. This CDR3 spans 14 amino acids. The DNA for the CDR3 is TGTGCCAGCTCACCATCCGGGACAGTCTATGGCTACACCTTC. Its protein is CASSPSGTVYGYTF.

The chain is built from TRBV20-1 and TRBJ2-7; unclear D gene. CDR3 length: 11 residues. Trimming removed 7 bases from V and 0 bases from J, with 7 bases in between. Germline CDR1 reads DFQATT; CDR2 reads SNEGSKA (reference sequence). As DNA, the CDR3 is TGCAGTGTTAAGGGCTCCTACGAGCAGTACTTC. Translated: CSVKGSYEQYF.

This clonotype was seen repeatedly, ten times or more. The chain recombines TRBV4-3 with TRBJ2-1; D perhaps matches TRBD2 (6 bases). Trimming cost V 4 bases and J 5 bases, with 15 bases left between them. CDR3 length equals 15 residues. Germline-derived CDR1 and CDR2 are LGHNA and YSLEER. This CDR3 is CASSPLKGLDNEQFF. In DNA form, the CDR3 reads TGCGCCAGCAGCCCCTTGAAGGGACTTGACAATGAGCAGTTCTTC.

This sequence joins TRBV6-6 and TRBJ2-1; no clear D. Germline V lookup: CDR1 MNHNY, CDR2 SVGAGI (reference sequence). This CDR3 region has 14 residues. Trimming removed 2 bases from V and 4 bases from J, with 9 bases in between. The CDR3 is CASSYGLIYNEQFF. The CDR3 region has the DNA TGTGCCAGCAGTTACGGTTTGATTTACAATGAGCAGTTCTTC.

The chain combines TRBV7-9 with TRBJ1-1, with D maybe TRBD1 (6 bases). Germline V gene sequence: CDR1 SEHNR, CDR2 FQNEAQ (reference sequence). The CDR3 is 16 amino acids. V lost 5 bases, J lost 12 bases, and 28 bases lay in between. This CDR3 reads CASSPRGGPPNTESFF. The CDR3 coding sequence is TGTGCCAGCAGCCCCCGCGGGGGGCCCCCGAACACTGAGTCTTTCTTT.

V and J are TRBV7-2 and TRBJ2-7; D remains ambiguous. The CDR3 is 15 amino acids. CDR1 and CDR2 from the germline V gene are SGHTA and FQGNSA. V lost 1 base, J lost 0 bases, and 10 bases lay in between. CDR3 residues: CASSLGTFSSYEQYF. For the CDR3, the DNA is TGTGCCAGCAGCTTAGGGACCTTCAGCTCCTACGAGCAGTACTTC.

The rearrangement joins TRBV7-2 to TRBJ2-7; D unclear. CDR1 is SGHTA, CDR2 FQGNSA, per germline. This CDR3 has 14 residues. Trimming cost V 5 bases and J 4 bases, with 15 bases left between them. The CDR3 nucleotides are TGTGCCAGCAGCGCCCCGGGTAAGGGATACGAGCAGTACTTC. Amino acid sequence: CASSAPGKGYEQYF.

This clonotype was found a few times. The gene calls are TRBV25-1 and TRBJ1-2; D is unclear. Germline CDR1 MGHDK, CDR2 SYGVNS. The V gene lost 3 bases and the J gene lost 4 bases, with 15 bases spanning the gap. This CDR3 comprises 15 residues. The CDR3 DNA follows: TGTGCCAGCAGTGACTCTCATCCTACGGCCTATGGCTACACCTTC. Translated: CASSDSHPTAYGYTF.

As concerns this clonotype: One base away lies a much larger clone, so this may be a sequencing read error. This sequence joins TRBV28 and TRBJ1-2; 9 positions agree with TRBD1. CDR3 length equals 13 residues. From germline, CDR1 is MDHEN and CDR2 SYDVKM. Trimming removed 6 bases from V and 2 bases from J; junction bases left unmatched: 1. CDR3 protein: CASRTGGNYGYTF. The CDR3, as DNA: TGTGCCAGCAGAACAGGGGGCAACTATGGCTACACCTTC.

This clonotype was observed a few times. The V call is TRBV25-1, the J call TRBJ2-4; 10 positions agree with TRBD2. The CDR3 is 13 amino acids. Germline CDR1 is MGHDK and CDR2 is SYGVNS. Trimming took 7 bases from V and 6 from J; bases not matched to a gene: 3. For the CDR3, the DNA is TGTGCCAGCATAGAGCGGGGGGGAAACATTCAGTACTTC. Its translation: CASIERGGNIQYF.

This clonotype was seen only a few times. The chain combines TRBV10-3 with TRBJ2-3; 10 bases are a match to TRBD2. Germline CDR1 ENHRY, CDR2 SYGVKD. Trimming took 6 bases from V and 2 from J; bases not matched to a gene: 2. The CDR3 has 14 residues. CDR3 amino acids: CAIRLAGDTDTQYF. For the CDR3, the DNA is TGTGCCATCAGGCTAGCGGGGGACACAGATACGCAGTATTTT.

This clonotype was observed a handful of times. The rearrangement links TRBV20-1 to TRBJ2-7; 7 bases agree with TRBD1. V was clipped by 4 bases and J by 4 bases; unmatched bases: 7. This CDR3 is built from 13 residues. The V gene's germline CDR1 is DFQATT and CDR2 SNEGSKA (reference sequence). CDR3 DNA sequence: TGCAGTGCTAAGGGACAGTCGGATTACGAGCAGTACTTC. This encodes CSAKGQSDYEQYF.

The chain uses TRBV4-2 and TRBJ2-7; 7 positions match TRBD1. CDR1 is LGHNA and CDR2 is YNFKEQ in the germline V gene. This CDR3 is 15 amino acids long. Losses at the gene ends were 0 bases for V and 3 bases for J; bases not matched to a gene: 5. CDR3 in amino acids: CASSQEGDSLYEQYF. In DNA form, the CDR3 reads TGTGCCAGCAGCCAAGAGGGGGACAGTCTCTACGAGCAGTACTTC.

V and J are TRBV20-1 and TRBJ2-3; the match to TRBD2 covers 13 bases. The trim removed 5 bases at V and 6 bases at J, leaving 8 bases unmatched. The CDR3 extends over 15 amino acids. Germline CDR1 reads DFQATT; CDR2 reads SNEGSKA (reference sequence). The CDR3 loop is CSAATLTSGGDTQYF. In DNA form, the CDR3 reads TGCAGTGCTGCCACCCTGACTAGCGGGGGGGATACGCAGTATTTT.

J is TRBJ2-5 and V is TRBV6-5; 7 bases are a match to TRBD1. V lost 5 bases to trimming and J lost 5 bases; unmatched junction nucleotides: 8. Looked up from germline, CDR1 is MNHEY and CDR2 is SVGAGI. The CDR3 consists of 14 residues. The CDR3 loop is CASSPDRWFETQYF. DNA of the CDR3: TGTGCCAGCAGTCCGGACAGGTGGTTCGAGACCCAGTACTTC.

This clonotype appeared a few times. The V and J genes are TRBV4-2 and TRBJ2-2; possibly TRBD1 for D (6 bases). The CDR3 has 15 amino acids. Trimming removed 3 bases at V and 0 bases at J, with 8 bases between. Germline lookup yields CDR1 LGHNA and CDR2 YNFKEQ. The CDR3 reads CASSQGAANTGELFF. CDR3 in DNA: TGTGCCAGCAGCCAGGGGGCGGCGAACACCGGGGAGCTGTTTTTT.

This chain joins TRBV29-1 and TRBJ2-4; weak D call: TRBD1 (6 bases). The ends were cut back, 3 bases at V and 8 bases at J, with 14 bases in the middle. The CDR3 contains 13 residues. CDR1 is SQVTM, CDR2 ANQGSEA, per germline. The CDR3 nucleotides are TGCAGCGTTGAGACAACAGGGCGGGACATTCAGTACTTC. This codes for CSVETTGRDIQYF.

This chain uses TRBV7-2 with TRBJ1-1; no firm D call. The germline V and J ends were trimmed by 5 bases and 11 bases, with 3 bases remaining between them. Germline loops: CDR1 SGHTA, CDR2 FQGNSA. CDR3 length equals 8 residues. CDR3 DNA: TGTGCCAGCAGCCCCGCTTTCTTT. Translation: CASSPAFF.

This clonotype turned up a few times. This rearrangement joins TRBV5-1 to TRBJ2-1; D may match TRBD1 or TRBD2 (5 bases each). Per germline, CDR1 SGHRS and CDR2 YFSETQ. CDR3 size: 15 residues. V was trimmed by 2 bases and J by 5 bases, leaving 14 bases between them. DNA of the CDR3: TGCGCCAGCAGCTTTTATCTAGGGGACGACAATGAGCAGTTCTTC. Its translation is CASSFYLGDDNEQFF. Variable domain in full (rest from reference TRBV5-1 and TRBJ2-1): KAGVTQTPRYLIKTRGQQVTLSCSPISGHRSVSWYQQTPGQGLQFLFEYFSETQRNKGNFPGRFSGRQFSNSRSEMNVSTLELGDSALYLCASSFYLGDDNEQFFGPGTRLTVL.